What follows are 27 T cell receptor beta chains derived from one specimen sequenced in a study of response to subunit inactivated influenza vaccine. TCRdb redid the calling of the RT-PCR reads with MiXCR, one entry per CDR3 protein. Of approximately 530,000 distinct CDR3 sequences listed, 6% to 9% are singletons. Sequenced here: PBMCs from blood, sampled less than 30 months after vaccination. Every receptor here comes from a man between 45 and 75 years old who received an inactivated influenza vaccine.

This clonotype was recorded a few times. The V gene is TRBV4-1, the J gene TRBJ2-4; 16 bases agree with TRBD2. Trimming removed 4 bases from V and 0 bases from J; junction bases left unmatched: 3. This CDR3 has 18 residues. CDR1 is MGHRA and CDR2 is YSYEKL in the germline V gene. CDR3 coding DNA: TGCGCCAGCAGCCGGGGACTAGCGGGGGGGCTAGCCAAAAACATTCAGTACTTC. It encodes CASSRGLAGGLAKNIQYF.

This clonotype was seen repeatedly, ten times or more. The chain is built from TRBV4-3 and TRBJ2-5, with TRBD2 matching 12 bases. V was pared by 3 bases and J by 4 bases, with 3 bases of the junction left unmatched. This CDR3 is built from 15 residues. Per germline, CDR1 LGHNA and CDR2 YSLEER. CDR3 region: CASSHQLAGGETQYF. The CDR3 nucleotides read TGCGCCAGCAGCCACCAACTAGCGGGGGGAGAGACCCAGTACTTC.

This clonotype was counted at least ten times. V and J are TRBV3-1 and TRBJ1-5, with D hard to call. Trimming removed 0 bases from V and 2 bases from J, with 14 bases in between. Germline V CDR1 and CDR2: LGHDT, YNNKEL (reference sequence). The CDR3 sequence is 17 residues long. The CDR3 is CASSQEGPRPGNQPQHF. Written as DNA, the CDR3 is TGTGCCAGCAGCCAAGAAGGGCCCCGACCCGGCAATCAGCCCCAGCATTTT.

This clonotype was found many times. The chain has TRBV29-1 and TRBJ2-7, with 12 positions matching TRBD2. V was clipped by 2 bases and J by 6 bases; unmatched bases: 2. The germline V gene encodes CDR1 SQVTM and CDR2 ANQGSEA. The CDR3 contains 13 residues. CDR3: CSVEQLAGGEQYF. The CDR3 region has the DNA TGCAGCGTTGAACAACTAGCGGGAGGCGAGCAGTACTTC.

There are a few counts of this clonotype. The genes are TRBV11-3 and TRBJ2-1, with TRBD1 matching 7 bases. J was trimmed by 9 bases and V by 1 base; bases with no gene match: 3. The CDR3 consists of 13 residues. CDR1 and CDR2 (germline): SGHNT, YENEEA. DNA of the CDR3: TGTGCCAGCAGCTTAGGTAACAGGGGTGAGCAGTTCTTC. This sequence encodes CASSLGNRGEQFF.

J is TRBJ2-3 and V is TRBV14; 7 bases match TRBD2. CDR1 and CDR2 (germline): SGHDN, FVKESK. This CDR3 spans 16 amino acids. V dropped 4 bases and J dropped 4; count of bases not matched to a gene: 11. CDR3 in DNA: TGTGCCAGCAGCCCGCACGGTGCGGGAGTGGCAGATACGCAGTATTTT. Translating gives CASSPHGAGVADTQYF.

The rearrangement uses TRBV20-1 and TRBJ2-3; TRBD2 matches at 9 bases. J gave up 0 bases and V 5 bases, and 3 bases lay outside the gene matches. The CDR3 runs to 14 residues. Looked up from germline, CDR1 is DFQATT and CDR2 is SNEGSKA (reference sequence). For the CDR3, the DNA is TGCAGTGCTGGGACTAGCTCTAGCACAGATACGCAGTATTTT. This encodes CSAGTSSSTDTQYF.

This clonotype was observed a few times. The chain joins TRBV12-3 or TRBV12-4 to TRBJ2-3, with TRBD1 matching over 8 bases. J gave up 6 bases and V 4 bases, and 15 bases lay outside the gene matches. The CDR3 totals 17 residues. The CDR3 region has the DNA TGTGCCAGCAGTTCATACAGGGGGAGTTCGGAGATGGATACGCAGTATTTT. Its translation: CASSSYRGSSEMDTQYF.

This clonotype was seen many times. V usage is TRBV29-1 and J usage is TRBJ2-1, with a weak D call TRBD1 (6 bases). CDR1 and CDR2 (germline): SQVTM, ANQGSEA. This CDR3 contains 13 residues. Trimming took 7 bases from V and 3 from J, leaving 13 bases between them. The CDR3, as DNA: TGCAGCGCCGGGACACCACGCTACAATGAGCAGTTCTTC. Encoded protein: CSAGTPRYNEQFF.

V usage is TRBV6-5 and J usage is TRBJ2-7; D unclear. Germline CDR1 is MNHEY and CDR2 is SVGAGI. The length of the CDR3 is 12 residues. Trimming stripped 0 bases from V and 5 bases from J, with 5 bases between. The CDR3 region has the DNA TGTGCCAGCAGTTACTCTCGGCACGAGCAGTACTTC. It encodes CASSYSRHEQYF.

This clonotype was recorded at least ten times. The chain has TRBV20-1 and TRBJ2-1; 14 nucleotides align to TRBD2. With V trimmed by 6 bases and J by 3 bases, 10 bases remained unmatched. The germline V gene encodes CDR1 DFQATT and CDR2 SNEGSKA (reference sequence). CDR3 length: 17 amino acids. CDR3 sequence: CSASGLAGGIYYNEQFF. The CDR3 DNA reads TGCAGTGCATCCGGACTAGCGGGGGGCATATACTACAATGAGCAGTTCTTC.

This clonotype has ten or more counts. The gene calls are TRBV11-2 and TRBJ2-1; 11 positions agree with TRBD2. CDR1 and CDR2 from the germline V gene are SGHAT and FQNNGV. This CDR3 is built from 18 residues. V dropped 4 bases and J dropped 9; count of bases not matched to a gene: 17. CDR3 amino acids: CASSSDYTPGLAVGEQFF. In nucleotides, the CDR3 is TGTGCCAGCAGCTCAGACTACACACCGGGACTAGCGGTAGGTGAGCAGTTCTTC.

V and J are TRBV6-5 and TRBJ1-1, with 7 bases that match TRBD1. V dropped 0 bases and J dropped 7; count of bases not matched to a gene: 2. CDR1 and CDR2 from the germline V gene are MNHEY and SVGAGI. The CDR3 loop spans 13 amino acids. The CDR3 sequence: CASSYSDRLEAFF. In nucleotides, the CDR3 is TGTGCCAGCAGTTACTCGGACAGGCTTGAAGCTTTCTTT.

Only a few counts were recorded for this clonotype. The chain joins TRBV28 to TRBJ2-3; D is perhaps TRBD1 or TRBD2 (6 bases each). Per the germline V gene, CDR1 is MDHEN and CDR2 is SYDVKM. The CDR3 has 17 amino acids. Trimming took off 6 bases at V and 1 base at J, with 20 bases between the two ends. CDR3 DNA sequence: TGTGCCAGCAGGAATGACCGTAGGGGGGACCGCACAGATACGCAGTATTTT. This encodes CASRNDRRGDRTDTQYF.

This clonotype has at least ten counts. The rearrangement joins TRBV27 to TRBJ2-3; 12 nucleotides match TRBD2. The CDR3 covers 16 residues. In germline, CDR1 is MNHEY, CDR2 SMNVEV (reference sequence). Losses at the gene ends were 6 bases for V and 3 bases for J; bases not matched to a gene: 7. CDR3 sequence: CASRKTSGRRTDTQYF. For the CDR3, the DNA is TGTGCCAGCAGGAAGACTAGCGGGAGACGTACAGATACGCAGTATTTT.

At least ten counts were recorded for this clonotype. CDR3 region: CASSLEVGYNQPQHF. CDR3 bases: TGTGCCAGCAGCTTAGAAGTGGGCTACAATCAGCCCCAGCATTTT. The V gene is TRBV7-2, the J gene TRBJ1-5; D not certain. The V gene's germline CDR1 is SGHTA and CDR2 FQGNSA. This CDR3 has 15 amino acids. Trimming took 1 base from V and 3 from J, leaving 10 bases between them.

This clonotype was recorded at least ten times. This chain joins TRBV28 and TRBJ2-5, with TRBD2 identical over 9 bases. Germline CDR1 is MDHEN and CDR2 is SYDVKM. The CDR3 runs 15 residues. With V trimmed by 6 bases and J by 4 bases, 9 bases remained unmatched. The CDR3 reads CASSPGLAGRETQYF. The CDR3 nucleotides are TGTGCCAGCAGCCCCGGGCTAGCGGGGAGAGAGACCCAGTACTTC.

The rearrangement joins TRBV11-1 to TRBJ2-3; the D call may be TRBD1 or TRBD2 (5 bases each). Trimming left V 4 bases short and J 2 bases short, with 22 bases between. The length of the CDR3 is 18 residues. CDR1 is SGHAT and CDR2 is FQDESV in the germline V gene (reference sequence). In DNA, the CDR3 is TGTGCCAGCAGCTGGGACCCCCAGGACTCCTCTAACACAGATACGCAGTATTTT. Protein product: CASSWDPQDSSNTDTQYF.

The chain recombines TRBV5-6 with TRBJ2-7; D is uncertain. The germline V gene has CDR1 SGHDT and CDR2 YYEEEE. This CDR3 has 13 residues. V lost 8 bases and J 0 bases, leaving 12 bases between the germline ends. CDR3 residues: CARGPGGSYEQYF. CDR3 nucleotides: TGTGCCAGGGGCCCCGGCGGCTCCTACGAGCAGTACTTC.

The CDR3, as DNA: TGTGCCGGAACATCAGGGGGCTACGAGCAGTACTTC. Translating it yields CAGTSGGYEQYF. The chain uses TRBV30 and TRBJ2-7, with 7 bases identical to TRBD1. The trim removed 8 bases at V and 3 bases at J, leaving 7 bases unmatched. This CDR3 has 12 amino acids. CDR1 GTSNPN and CDR2 SVGIG come from the germline V gene (reference sequence).

V and J are TRBV6-1 and TRBJ2-1; 9 bases line up with TRBD1. V gave up 6 bases and J gave up 6 bases; unmatched junction bases: 6. The CDR3 is 14 amino acids. From germline, CDR1 is MNHNS and CDR2 SASEGT. The CDR3, as DNA: TGTGCCAGCAGCGGGACAGGGCTGCCCAATGAGCAGTTCTTC. Residues: CASSGTGLPNEQFF.

J is TRBJ2-7 and V is TRBV20-1; no definite D call. The length of the CDR3 is 16 residues. Germline lookup yields CDR1 DFQATT and CDR2 SNEGSKA (reference sequence). V shed 2 bases and J shed 0 bases, with 17 bases lying between them. This CDR3 reads CSARRPNSGPSYEQYF. The CDR3 nucleotides read TGCAGTGCTAGACGTCCGAACTCCGGGCCCTCCTACGAGCAGTACTTC.

The gene calls are TRBV28 and TRBJ1-5; 9 bases agree with TRBD1. J gave up 4 bases and V 2 bases, and 6 bases lay outside the gene matches. CDR3 length: 16 residues. Germline V gene lookup returns CDR1 MDHEN and CDR2 SYDVKM. The CDR3 nucleotides read TGTGCCAGCAGTTTACTTCCCGGGACAGGGAATCAGCCCCAGCATTTT. This encodes CASSLLPGTGNQPQHF.

Here the CDR3 DNA reads TGTGCCAGCTGGCCAGGGGTGGGGCAGCCCCAGCATTTT. It codes for CASWPGVGQPQHF. V and J are TRBV28 and TRBJ1-5, with a tentative D call TRBD1 (6 bases). This CDR3 region has 13 residues. Germline CDR1 reads MDHEN; CDR2 reads SYDVKM. V was clipped by 8 bases and J by 7 bases, with 15 bases between them.

The chain links TRBV6-1 to TRBJ2-1; TRBD1 aligns across 12 bases. The CDR3 extends over 16 amino acids. Per the germline V gene, CDR1 is MNHNS and CDR2 is SASEGT. The V gene end was trimmed by 6 bases and the J gene end by 5 bases; junction bases not matched to a gene: 8. CDR3 coding DNA: TGTGCCAGCAGCCCAACCGGGACAGGGGGCAACAATGAGCAGTTCTTC. As protein: CASSPTGTGGNNEQFF.

This clonotype was recorded many times. The CDR3 bases are TGCAGCGCCCGCGGGACGAGGGCCTACAATGAGCAGTTCTTC. This gives the protein CSARGTRAYNEQFF. The chain uses TRBV29-1 and TRBJ2-1; D may be TRBD2 (6 bases). Germline V CDR1 and CDR2: SQVTM, ANQGSEA. This CDR3 is 14 amino acids long. Trimming pared 7 bases from V and 2 bases from J, leaving 15 bases between.

This clonotype has at least ten counts. The chain uses TRBV7-3 and TRBJ2-5; TRBD2 might be the D (7 bases). Germline V CDR1 and CDR2: SGHTA, FQGTGA. The V and J ends lost 5 bases and 2 bases respectively, with 15 bases between them. The CDR3 spans 15 residues. In DNA, the CDR3 is TGTGCCAGCAGCCGGGCCGGGGGGCGACAAGAGACCCAGTACTTC. Amino acids: CASSRAGGRQETQYF.